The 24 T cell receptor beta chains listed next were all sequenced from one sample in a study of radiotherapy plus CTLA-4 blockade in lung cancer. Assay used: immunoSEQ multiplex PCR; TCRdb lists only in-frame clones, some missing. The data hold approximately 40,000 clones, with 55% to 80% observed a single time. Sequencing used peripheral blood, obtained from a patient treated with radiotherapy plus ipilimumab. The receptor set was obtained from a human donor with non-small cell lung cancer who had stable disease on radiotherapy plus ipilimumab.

CDR3 residues: CASSVGVVTEAFF. The CDR3 nucleotides are TGTGCCAGCTCAGTCGGGGTCGTCACTGAAGCTTTCTTT. The V and J genes are TRBV18 and TRBJ1-1, with unresolved D. The CDR3 runs 13 residues. V was shortened by 5 bases and J by 4 bases, with 11 bases between the two germline ends. CDR1 and CDR2 from the germline V gene are KGHSH and LQKENI.

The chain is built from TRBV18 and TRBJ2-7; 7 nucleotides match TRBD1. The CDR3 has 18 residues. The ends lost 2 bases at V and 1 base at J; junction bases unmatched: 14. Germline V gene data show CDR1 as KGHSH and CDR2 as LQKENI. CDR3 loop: CASSPVFVQGSTSYEQYF. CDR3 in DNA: TGTGCCAGCTCACCAGTCTTCGTACAGGGGTCGACTTCCTACGAGCAGTACTTC. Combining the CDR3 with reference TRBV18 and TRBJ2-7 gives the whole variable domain NAGVMQNPRHLVRRRGQEARLRCSPMKGHSHVYWYRQLPEEGLKFMVYLQKENIIDESGMPKERFSAEFPKEGPSILRIQQVVRGDSAAYFCASSPVFVQGSTSYEQYFGPGTRLTVT.

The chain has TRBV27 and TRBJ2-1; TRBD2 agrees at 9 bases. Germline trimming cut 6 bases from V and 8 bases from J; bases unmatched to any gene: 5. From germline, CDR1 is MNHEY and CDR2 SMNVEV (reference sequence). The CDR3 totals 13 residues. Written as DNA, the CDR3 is TGTGCCAGCAGCTGGCGGGGGGGCGATGAGCAGTTCTTC. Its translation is CASSWRGGDEQFF.

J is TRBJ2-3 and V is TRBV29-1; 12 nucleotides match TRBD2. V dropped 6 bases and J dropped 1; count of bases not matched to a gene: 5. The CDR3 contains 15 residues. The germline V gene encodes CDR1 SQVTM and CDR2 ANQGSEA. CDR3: CSVPTSGGRTDTQYF. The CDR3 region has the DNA TGCAGCGTCCCGACTAGCGGGGGCCGCACAGATACGCAGTATTTT.

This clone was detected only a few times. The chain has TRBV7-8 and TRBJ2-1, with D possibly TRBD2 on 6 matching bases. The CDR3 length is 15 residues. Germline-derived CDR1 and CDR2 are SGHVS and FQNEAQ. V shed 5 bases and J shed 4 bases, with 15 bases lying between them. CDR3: CASSTSLDRYNEQFF. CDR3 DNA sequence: TGTGCCAGCAGCACTAGCCTCGACAGATACAATGAGCAGTTCTTC.

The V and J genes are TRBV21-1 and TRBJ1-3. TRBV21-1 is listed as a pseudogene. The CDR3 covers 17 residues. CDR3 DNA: TGTGCCAGCAGCAAAAGCGGGGATCCTATCTCTGGAAACACCATATATTTT. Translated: CASSKSGDPISGNTIYF.

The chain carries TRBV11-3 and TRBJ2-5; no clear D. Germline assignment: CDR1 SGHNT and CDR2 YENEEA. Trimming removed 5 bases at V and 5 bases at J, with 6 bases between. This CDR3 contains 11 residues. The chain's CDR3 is CASSLRETQYF. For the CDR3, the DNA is TGTGCCAGCAGCCTCCGGGAGACCCAGTACTTC. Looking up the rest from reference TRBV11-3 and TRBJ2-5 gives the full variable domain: EAGVVQSPRYKIIEKKQPVAFWCNPISGHNTLYWYLQNLGQGPELLIRYENEEAVDDSQLPKDRFSAERLKGVDSTLKIQPAELGDSAVYLCASSLRETQYFGPGTRLLVL.

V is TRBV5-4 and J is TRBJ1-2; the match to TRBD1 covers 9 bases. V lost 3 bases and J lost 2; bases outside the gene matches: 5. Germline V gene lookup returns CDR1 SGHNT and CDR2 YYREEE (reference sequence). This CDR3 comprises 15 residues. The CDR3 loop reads CASSYKGQGNYGYTF. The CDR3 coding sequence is TGTGCCAGCAGCTATAAGGGACAGGGCAACTATGGCTACACCTTC.

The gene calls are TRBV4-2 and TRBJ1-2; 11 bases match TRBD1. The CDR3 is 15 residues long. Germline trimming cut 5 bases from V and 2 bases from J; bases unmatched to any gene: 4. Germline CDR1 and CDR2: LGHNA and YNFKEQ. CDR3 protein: CASSGRDRGNYGYTF. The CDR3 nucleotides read TGTGCCAGCAGCGGCCGGGACAGGGGGAACTATGGCTACACCTTC.

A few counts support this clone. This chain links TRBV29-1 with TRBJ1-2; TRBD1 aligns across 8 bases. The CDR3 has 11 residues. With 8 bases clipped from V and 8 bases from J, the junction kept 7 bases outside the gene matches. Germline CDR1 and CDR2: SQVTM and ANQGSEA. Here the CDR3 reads CSSSTGEGYTF. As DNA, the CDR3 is TGCAGCTCCTCGACAGGGGAGGGCTACACCTTC.

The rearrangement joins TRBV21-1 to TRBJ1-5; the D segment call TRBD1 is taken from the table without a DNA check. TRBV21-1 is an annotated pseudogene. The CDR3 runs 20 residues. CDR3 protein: CASSAQTTGQKRISNQPQHF. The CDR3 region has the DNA TGTGCCAGCAGCGCCCAAACGACCGGACAGAAAAGAATTAGCAATCAGCCCCAGCATTTT.

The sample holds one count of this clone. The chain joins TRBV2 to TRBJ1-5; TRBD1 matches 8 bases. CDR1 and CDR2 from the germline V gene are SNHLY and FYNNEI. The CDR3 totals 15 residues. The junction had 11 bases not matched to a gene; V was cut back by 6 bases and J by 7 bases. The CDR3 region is CASRSNRGKAQPQHF. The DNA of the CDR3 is TGTGCCAGCAGGTCAAACAGGGGGAAAGCCCAGCCCCAGCATTTT.

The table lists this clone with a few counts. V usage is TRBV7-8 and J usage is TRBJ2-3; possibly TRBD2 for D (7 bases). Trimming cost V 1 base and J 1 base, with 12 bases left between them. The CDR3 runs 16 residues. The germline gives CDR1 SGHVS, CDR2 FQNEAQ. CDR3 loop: CASSLEVGGRTDTQYF. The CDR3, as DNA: TGTGCCAGCAGCTTAGAGGTCGGGGGGCGCACAGATACGCAGTATTTT.

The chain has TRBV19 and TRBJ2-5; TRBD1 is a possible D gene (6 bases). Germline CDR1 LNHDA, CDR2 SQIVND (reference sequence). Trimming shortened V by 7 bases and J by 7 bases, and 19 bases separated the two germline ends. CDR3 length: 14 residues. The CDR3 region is CASTPSQGLRTQYF. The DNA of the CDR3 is TGTGCCAGTACCCCATCACAGGGTCTTAGGACCCAGTACTTC.

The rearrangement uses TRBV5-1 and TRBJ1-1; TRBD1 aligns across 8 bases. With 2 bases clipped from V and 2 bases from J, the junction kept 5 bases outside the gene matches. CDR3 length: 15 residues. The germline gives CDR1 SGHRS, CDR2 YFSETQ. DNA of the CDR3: TGCGCCAGCAGCTTACAGGGGGGGCGAAACACTGAAGCTTTCTTT. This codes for CASSLQGGRNTEAFF.

The CDR3 loop reads CASSETGGGYGYTF. The CDR3 DNA sequence: TGTGCCAGCAGCGAAACAGGGGGCGGTTATGGCTACACCTTC. V usage is TRBV9 and J usage is TRBJ1-2, with 9 bases that match TRBD1. This CDR3 has 14 residues. V was clipped by 3 bases and J by 5 bases; unmatched bases: 5. Germline values: CDR1 SGDLS, CDR2 YYNGEE.

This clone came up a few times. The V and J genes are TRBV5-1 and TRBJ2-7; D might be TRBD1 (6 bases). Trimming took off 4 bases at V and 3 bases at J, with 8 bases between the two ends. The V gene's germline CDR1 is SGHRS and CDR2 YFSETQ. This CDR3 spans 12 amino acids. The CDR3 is CASSNRVYEQYF. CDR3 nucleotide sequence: TGCGCCAGCAGCAACAGGGTCTACGAGCAGTACTTC.

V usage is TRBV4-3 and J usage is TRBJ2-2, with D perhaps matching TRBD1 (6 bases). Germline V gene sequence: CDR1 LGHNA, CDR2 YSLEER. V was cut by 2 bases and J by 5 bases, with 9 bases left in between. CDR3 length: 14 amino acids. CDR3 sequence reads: CASSQLTGTGELFF. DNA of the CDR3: TGCGCCAGCAGCCAACTTACAGGGACCGGGGAGCTGTTTTTT.

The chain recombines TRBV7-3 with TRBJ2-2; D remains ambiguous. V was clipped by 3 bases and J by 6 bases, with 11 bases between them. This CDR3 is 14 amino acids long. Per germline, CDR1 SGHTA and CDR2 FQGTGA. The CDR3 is CASSFDNLAGELFF. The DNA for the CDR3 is TGTGCCAGCAGCTTTGACAACCTGGCCGGGGAGCTGTTTTTT.

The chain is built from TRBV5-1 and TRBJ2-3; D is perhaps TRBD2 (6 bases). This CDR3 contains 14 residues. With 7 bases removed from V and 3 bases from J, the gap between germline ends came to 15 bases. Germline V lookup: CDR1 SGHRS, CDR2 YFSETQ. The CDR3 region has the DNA TGCGCCAGCGTCCTGGGGCGGGGAACAGATACGCAGTATTTT. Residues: CASVLGRGTDTQYF.

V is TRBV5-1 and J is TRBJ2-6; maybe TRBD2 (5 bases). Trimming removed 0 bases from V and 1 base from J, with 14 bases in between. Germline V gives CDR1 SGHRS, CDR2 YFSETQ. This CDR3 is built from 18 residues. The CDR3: CASSLVGVTFSGANVLTF. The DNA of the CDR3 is TGCGCCAGCAGCTTGGTCGGGGTTACCTTTTCTGGGGCCAACGTCCTGACTTTC. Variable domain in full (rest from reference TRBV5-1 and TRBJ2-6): KAGVTQTPRYLIKTRGQQVTLSCSPISGHRSVSWYQQTPGQGLQFLFEYFSETQRNKGNFPGRFSGRQFSNSRSEMNVSTLELGDSALYLCASSLVGVTFSGANVLTFGAGSRLTVL.

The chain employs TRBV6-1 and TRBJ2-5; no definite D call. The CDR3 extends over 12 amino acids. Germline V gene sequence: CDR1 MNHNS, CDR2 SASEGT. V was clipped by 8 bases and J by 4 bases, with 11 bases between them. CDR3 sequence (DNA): TGTGCCAGCGCGGCAGCTGGAGAGACCCAGTACTTC. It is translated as CASAAAGETQYF.

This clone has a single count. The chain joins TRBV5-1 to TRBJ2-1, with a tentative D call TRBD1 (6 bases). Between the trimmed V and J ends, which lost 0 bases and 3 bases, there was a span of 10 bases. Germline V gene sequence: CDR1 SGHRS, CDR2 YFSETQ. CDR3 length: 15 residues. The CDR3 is CASSLAGQYYNEQFF. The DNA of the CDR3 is TGCGCCAGCAGCTTGGCTGGACAGTACTACAATGAGCAGTTCTTC. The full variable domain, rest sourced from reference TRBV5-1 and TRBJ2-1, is KAGVTQTPRYLIKTRGQQVTLSCSPISGHRSVSWYQQTPGQGLQFLFEYFSETQRNKGNFPGRFSGRQFSNSRSEMNVSTLELGDSALYLCASSLAGQYYNEQFFGPGTRLTVL.

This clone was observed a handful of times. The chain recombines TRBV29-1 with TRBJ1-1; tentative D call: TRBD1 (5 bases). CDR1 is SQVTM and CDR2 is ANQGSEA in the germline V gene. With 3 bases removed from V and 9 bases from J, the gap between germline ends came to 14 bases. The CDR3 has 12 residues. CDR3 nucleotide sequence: TGCAGCGTTGATACCCCGCCAGGGCAAGCTTTCTTT. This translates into CSVDTPPGQAFF.